This T cell receptor beta chain was observed in a study of blood T cell repertoires in COVID-19 (TCRdb year 2020). Regarding the research as a whole: The collaborator samples originated in the United States, Italy and Spain and spanned the acute and convalescent phases of COVID-19. The prospective study material was composed of cDNA or gDNA derived from T cells, B-cell-depleted T cells, or PBMCs. Subjects who had been exposed to COVID-19, were actively infected with it, or had recovered from it provided the deeply sampled blood TCRbeta repertoires that made up the dataset. The repertoires were released in a freely available public database meant as a resource for research on the immune response to SARS-CoV-2. The samples were drawn from the first 160 participants of the ongoing ImmuneRACE study and from over a thousand subjects provided by 6 global collaborators. Nearly every sample came with metadata listing a de-identified subject ID, COVID-19 status, age in years and sex. Where available, HLA class I and class II types were taken from metadata supplied by the sample provider and were not determined by assay-based typing.

In the prospective study, participants were roughly 18 to 100 years old, resided in approximately 22 geographic areas of the United States, and were enrolled through a virtual design. In the prospective study, participants were assigned to cohorts based on the clinical history participants reported in a screening survey and a study questionnaire. For ImmuneRACE Cohort 3, a participant was defined as recovered based on two consecutive negative NP/OP PCR tests, clearance by a healthcare professional, or resolution of symptoms. In the prospective study, whole blood, serum and a nasopharyngeal or oropharyngeal swab were collected from each participant by mobile phlebotomists. Additional blood draws and questionnaires over an approximately 2-month period could optionally be provided by prospective study participants. Prospective study blood samples were shipped either frozen or at room temperature before DNA extraction.

Comments on this clone: Its recognized antigen is unknown. No much larger clone is present one base from it, and per-base qualities are unavailable.

The immunoSEQ Assay, a bias-controlled multiplex PCR, was used to amplify TCRbeta CDR3 regions from genomic DNA. The authors' pipeline ran thus. Within the assay, amplification of reference gene primers was used to estimate how many nucleated cells each sample contained. To quantify the absolute abundance of each unique TCRbeta CDR3 rearrangement, sequence reads were collapsed and filtered. For each sample, productive Simpson clonality was calculated by taking the square root of Simpson's diversity index across productive rearrangements. As stored in TCRdb, this immuneACCESS dataset retains in-frame rearrangements with V and J assigned. A fraction of the clones does not appear; measured against another copy, unresolved V genes explain less than half of the discrepancy, and the remainder lacks a known reason. Clone size and V and J calls were adopted from that table, with D and trimming inferred from the DNA. The sample table holds under 150,000 clones, of which 80% to 90% were seen once. The top ten clonotypes cover about 2.5% of the sample.

What the study reported, not specific to this receptor: Clinical and demographic metadata were provided uncurated, with the amount varying by source and participant.

CDR1 is given as MGHRA and CDR2 as YSYEKL, both from the germline V gene. The junction carries 8 bases between V and J, which are trimmed by 4 bases and 0 bases respectively. From cysteine to phenylalanine, the CDR3 is 14 amino acids long. The retained sequence is limited to the CDR3, 42 bases, with the frame set at the first base. This TCR was recovered from a woman between 45 and 60 years old who had recovered from COVID-19. Sequencing was done on a sample of PBMCs or T cells enriched from blood (not recorded which). In this chain, TRBV4-1 is recombined with TRBJ2-3, with no confidently assigned D gene. The CDR3 here reads CASSRQASTDTQYF. The nucleotide sequence reads TGCGCCAGCAGCCGGCAGGCTAGCACAGATACGCAGTATTTT.